This entry describes one T cell receptor beta chain. Its antigen is currently unknown. This sample was included in a study of cytomegalovirus exposure and HLA in healthy donors. Findings and caveats of the study: Clonal expansion, a later analysis showed, was greater in HLA-associated TCR beta chains than in equally common others. Despite most TCR sequences being rare, some public TCRs occurred in many donors.

The PCR made use of 60 Vbeta and 13 Jbeta primers. TCRdb's table, derived via immunoSEQ multiplex PCR, lists solely in-frame clones and lacks some. The table includes under 200,000 clones, just under 80% detected once. V gave up 8 bases and J gave up 7 bases, with 14 bases separating them. The CDR3 has 12 residues. The germline CDR1 and CDR2 sequences are ENHRY and SYGVKD. Sample: PBMCs. This rearrangement joins TRBV10-3 to TRBJ1-2, with D possibly matching TRBD1 (5 bases). The sequence was obtained from a woman aged 45-60 years in good health and CMV-seronegative. The DNA of the CDR3 is TGTGCCATCGGCACAGGCATCAGTGGCTACACCTTC. It encodes CAIGTGISGYTF.